One and the same sample provided the 11 T cell receptor beta chains below, sequenced in a study of blood T cell repertoires in COVID-19. Generated by immunoSEQ multiplex PCR, the TCRdb table keeps only in-frame clones and is missing some. The table has 200,000 to 250,000 clones, 80% to 90% seen once; the top ten hold 3% to 4%. The sample taken for sequencing was PBMCs or T cells enriched from blood (not recorded which). These receptors were taken from a woman aged 25 to 45 who had been exposed to COVID-19.

The table lists this clone with a few counts. V is TRBV4-1 and J is TRBJ2-7; D uncertain. CDR1 and CDR2 (germline): MGHRA, YSYEKL. Trimming pared 0 bases from V and 3 bases from J, leaving 6 bases between. The CDR3 totals 13 residues. The CDR3 DNA sequence: TGCGCCAGCAGCCAAGATTCCATCTACGAGCAGTACTTC. The encoded protein is CASSQDSIYEQYF.

The chain employs TRBV5-1 and TRBJ1-2, with 8 bases that match TRBD1. Unmatched junction bases numbered 9, after V lost 4 bases and J lost 1 base. CDR3 length: 16 residues. Germline V gene sequence: CDR1 SGHRS, CDR2 YFSETQ. CDR3 residues: CASSVGQGTINYGYTF. DNA for the CDR3: TGCGCCAGCAGCGTAGGACAGGGCACTATTAACTATGGCTACACCTTC.

This chain links TRBV6-4 with TRBJ2-1; 9 bases match TRBD2. The CDR3 runs to 16 residues. The germline V gene has CDR1 MRHNA and CDR2 SNTAGT. V shed 0 bases and J 3 bases; nucleotides not matched to a gene: 3. DNA for the CDR3: TGTGCCAGCAGTGACTCGGCGGGAGGGGGCTACAATGAGCAGTTCTTC. Translation: CASSDSAGGGYNEQFF.

The chain links TRBV29-1 to TRBJ2-5; D remains ambiguous. Trimming took off 4 bases at V and 5 bases at J, with 8 bases between the two ends. Looked up from germline, CDR1 is SQVTM and CDR2 is ANQGSEA. The CDR3 is made up of 11 amino acids. The CDR3 region has the DNA TGCAGCGTTGTGTGGAGCGAGACCCAGTACTTC. Encoded protein: CSVVWSETQYF.

The DNA for the CDR3 is TGTGCCAGTAGTCCCACAGGGGCAGGCGGCTACACCTTC. This translates into CASSPTGAGGYTF. This chain joins TRBV19 and TRBJ1-2; 7 bases line up with TRBD1. V was clipped by 5 bases and J by 8 bases; unmatched bases: 8. The CDR3 consists of 13 residues. The V gene's germline CDR1 is LNHDA and CDR2 SQIVND (reference sequence).

J is TRBJ2-3 and V is TRBV19; TRBD2 might be the D (6 bases). V dropped 7 bases and J dropped 2 bases, with 16 bases sitting between them. The CDR3 is 15 residues long. Germline CDR1 and CDR2: LNHDA and SQIVND (reference sequence). CDR3 residues: CASKTTGTYTDTQYF. The CDR3 coding sequence is TGTGCCAGTAAAACCACCGGGACTTACACAGATACGCAGTATTTT.

This clone was counted once. The V and J genes are TRBV11-2 and TRBJ2-3; 9 bases match TRBD2. J gave up 5 bases and V 0 bases, and 9 bases lay outside the gene matches. CDR3 length: 17 residues. In germline, CDR1 is SGHAT, CDR2 FQNNGV. In nucleotides, the CDR3 is TGTGCCAGCAGCTTAGAACAGGCGGGAGGGCCTGGAGATACGCAGTATTTT. Residues: CASSLEQAGGPGDTQYF.

This chain links TRBV3-1 (or the pseudogene TRBV3-2) with TRBJ1-5, with D tentatively TRBD1 (5 bases). V dropped 1 base and J dropped 7 bases, with 14 bases sitting between them. CDR3 size: 15 residues. Germline V gene sequence: CDR1 LGHDT, CDR2 YNNKEL (reference sequence). CDR3 nucleotide sequence: TGTGCCAGCAGCCAAGGTCAGGGTTCGTACCAGCCCCAGCATTTT. This gives the protein CASSQGQGSYQPQHF.

This rearrangement joins TRBV6-5 to TRBJ2-3, with D possibly being TRBD2 (5 bases). The CDR3 runs 15 residues. Per germline, CDR1 MNHEY and CDR2 SVGAGI. The V and J ends lost 4 bases and 4 bases respectively, with 15 bases between them. CDR3 sequence: CASSLELVFADTQYF. For the CDR3, the DNA is TGTGCCAGCAGTTTAGAACTAGTTTTCGCAGATACGCAGTATTTT.

The chain joins TRBV6-5 to TRBJ2-7; 9 bases are shared with TRBD1. Germline V CDR1 and CDR2: MNHEY, SVGAGI. The CDR3 covers 15 residues. V gave up 8 bases and J gave up 4 bases; unmatched junction bases: 12. CDR3 residues: CASHDRGATLYEQYF. DNA for the CDR3: TGTGCCAGCCACGACAGGGGGGCCACGTTATACGAGCAGTACTTC.

This chain uses TRBV28 with TRBJ2-7; TRBD2 agrees at 12 bases. In germline, CDR1 is MDHEN, CDR2 SYDVKM. V shed 3 bases, J shed 4 bases, and the junction held 7 bases outside the gene matches. CDR3 length: 16 amino acids. The DNA of the CDR3 is TGTGCCAGCAGTTTCCCTCTTCTAGCGGGGGGGTACGAGCAGTACTTC. It encodes CASSFPLLAGGYEQYF. The whole variable domain, filled in from reference TRBV28 and TRBJ2-7, reads DVKVTQSSRYLVKRTGEKVFLECVQDMDHENMFWYRQDPGLGLRLIYFSYDVKMKEKGDIPEGYSVSREKKERFSLILESASTNQTSMYLCASSFPLLAGGYEQYFGPGTRLTVT.